The rows below give T cell receptor beta chains drawn from one sample of a study of CXCR3-negative and CXCR3-positive naive CD8 T cells. TCRdb reanalyzed the 5' RACE reads, giving one entry per CDR3 protein sequence and no DNA. The sample's table shows 75,000 to 100,000 distinct CDR3 sequences. Material for sequencing was naive CXCR3+ CD8+ T cells from blood. The receptors originated from a human donor in good health. Some clones in this sample may be carry-over from other donors' samples. The CDR3 runs from the conserved cysteine through the conserved F or W. Each record gives: J gene, CDR3 length, V gene, CDR3 protein.

j_gene: TRBJ2-2
len: 15
v_gene: TRBV6-5
CDR3aa: CASSPTSPNTGELFF

j_gene: TRBJ2-7
len: 13
v_gene: TRBV29-1
CDR3aa: CSVVTFVSYEQYF

j_gene: TRBJ2-1
len: 16
v_gene: TRBV7-6
CDR3aa: CASSLEGKGFYNEQFF

j_gene: TRBJ2-7
len: 13
v_gene: TRBV10-2
CDR3aa: CASKEREGYEQYF

j_gene: TRBJ1-5
len: 13
v_gene: TRBV12-3/TRBV12-4
CDR3aa: CASTGRGNQPQHF

j_gene: TRBJ2-7
len: 15
v_gene: TRBV7-2
CDR3aa: CASSSGTPGGYEQYF

j_gene: TRBJ2-5
len: 13
v_gene: TRBV19
CDR3aa: CASSIGGRETQYF

j_gene: TRBJ2-7
len: 16
v_gene: TRBV10-3
CDR3aa: CAISESGTGSSYEQYF

j_gene: TRBJ2-3
len: 15
v_gene: TRBV12-3/TRBV12-4
CDR3aa: CASGSGTGLVDTQYF

j_gene: TRBJ2-1
len: 15
v_gene: TRBV7-3
CDR3aa: CASSLRDAGDHEQFF

j_gene: TRBJ2-7
len: 13
v_gene: TRBV6-1
CDR3aa: CATETDDPLEQYF

j_gene: TRBJ2-3
len: 14
v_gene: TRBV7-2
CDR3aa: CASSSIASTDTQYF

j_gene: TRBJ1-6
len: 13
v_gene: TRBV9
CDR3aa: CASSGQGEGTLHF

j_gene: TRBJ2-7
len: 18
v_gene: TRBV11-3
CDR3aa: CASSVPGQGRLCSYEQYF

j_gene: TRBJ2-3
len: 16
v_gene: TRBV12-3/TRBV12-4
CDR3aa: CASSLMQGASTDTQYF

j_gene: TRBJ2-3
len: 15
v_gene: TRBV7-3
CDR3aa: CASSFTGGRADTQYF

j_gene: TRBJ1-4
len: 13
v_gene: TRBV12-3/TRBV12-4
CDR3aa: CASSDGTLEKLFF

j_gene: TRBJ1-2
len: 16
v_gene: TRBV27
CDR3aa: CASSLKGPGTNYGYTF

j_gene: TRBJ2-7
len: 15
v_gene: TRBV7-6
CDR3aa: CASCLSGGGIYEQYF

j_gene: TRBJ2-7
len: 19
v_gene: TRBV7-2
CDR3aa: CASSFLVLTGARSSYEQYF

j_gene: TRBJ2-5
len: 16
v_gene: TRBV12-3/TRBV12-4
CDR3aa: CASSPGLADPKETQYF

j_gene: TRBJ1-2
len: 14
v_gene: TRBV29-1
CDR3aa: CSVSRTGVDYGYTF

j_gene: TRBJ2-1
len: 19
v_gene: TRBV9
CDR3aa: CASSLKGAGGQNSYNEQFF

j_gene: TRBJ1-1
len: 13
v_gene: TRBV15
CDR3aa: CATSRTENTEAFF

j_gene: TRBJ2-5
len: 14
v_gene: TRBV5-5
CDR3aa: CASSPRTSSETQYF

j_gene: TRBJ1-1
len: 14
v_gene: TRBV28
CDR3aa: CASRENRVGTEAFF

j_gene: TRBJ2-1
len: 14
v_gene: TRBV19
CDR3aa: CASSGGAAYNEQFF

j_gene: TRBJ2-3
len: 15
v_gene: TRBV19
CDR3aa: CASRSGTRGADTQYF

j_gene: TRBJ2-1
len: 15
v_gene: TRBV7-9
CDR3aa: CASSQLATSGGAQFF

j_gene: TRBJ1-2
len: 15
v_gene: TRBV7-9
CDR3aa: CASSPDPGSYYGYTF

j_gene: TRBJ2-7
len: 12
v_gene: TRBV27
CDR3aa: CASSGETYEQYF

j_gene: TRBJ1-3
len: 19
v_gene: TRBV9
CDR3aa: CASSVPRQSSASGGNTIYF

j_gene: TRBJ2-1
len: 15
v_gene: TRBV5-5
CDR3aa: CASNPAGASYNEQFF

j_gene: TRBJ2-5
len: 12
v_gene: TRBV7-6
CDR3aa: CASSLPLETQYF

j_gene: TRBJ2-7
len: 17
v_gene: TRBV7-9
CDR3aa: CASSLSGTSGSSYEQYF

j_gene: TRBJ1-2
len: 14
v_gene: TRBV11-2
CDR3aa: CASSPTGGFYGYTF

j_gene: TRBJ2-7
len: 13
v_gene: TRBV28
CDR3aa: CASSFMGQGEQYF

j_gene: TRBJ2-2
len: 17
v_gene: TRBV7-2
CDR3aa: CASSPPGHKANTGELFF

j_gene: TRBJ2-5
len: 14
v_gene: TRBV4-1
CDR3aa: CASSKGQGQETQYF

j_gene: TRBJ2-1
len: 14
v_gene: TRBV7-2
CDR3aa: CASSLARGLDEQFF

j_gene: TRBJ1-1
len: 12
v_gene: TRBV6-2/TRBV6-3
CDR3aa: CASTELNTEAFF

j_gene: TRBJ1-3
len: 16
v_gene: TRBV7-6
CDR3aa: CASSSQTEDSGNTIYF

j_gene: TRBJ1-5
len: 15
v_gene: TRBV11-2
CDR3aa: CASSLAPGGTQPQHF

j_gene: TRBJ2-1
len: 16
v_gene: TRBV7-2
CDR3aa: CASSAAGTEARNEQFF

j_gene: TRBJ1-2
len: 15
v_gene: TRBV5-5
CDR3aa: CASSLLPSSNYGYTF

j_gene: TRBJ2-7
len: 14
v_gene: TRBV7-8
CDR3aa: CASSPDRGTREQYF

j_gene: TRBJ2-7
len: 16
v_gene: TRBV7-9
CDR3aa: CASSPPATTRMYEQYF

j_gene: TRBJ2-5
len: 17
v_gene: TRBV7-9
CDR3aa: CASSLETTSREPGTQYF

j_gene: TRBJ1-5
len: 17
v_gene: TRBV6-6
CDR3aa: CASSAILRDRGNQPQHF

j_gene: TRBJ2-1
len: 16
v_gene: TRBV4-3
CDR3aa: CASSPNTGVTYNEQFF

j_gene: TRBJ1-2
len: 15
v_gene: TRBV6-5
CDR3aa: CASTYSNTGAYGYTF

j_gene: TRBJ2-7
len: 16
v_gene: TRBV5-5
CDR3aa: CASSPRLAGVSYEQFF

j_gene: TRBJ1-4
len: 14
v_gene: TRBV14
CDR3aa: CASSQGAGNEKLFF

j_gene: TRBJ2-7
len: 15
v_gene: TRBV13
CDR3aa: CASSLGGSPIYEQYF